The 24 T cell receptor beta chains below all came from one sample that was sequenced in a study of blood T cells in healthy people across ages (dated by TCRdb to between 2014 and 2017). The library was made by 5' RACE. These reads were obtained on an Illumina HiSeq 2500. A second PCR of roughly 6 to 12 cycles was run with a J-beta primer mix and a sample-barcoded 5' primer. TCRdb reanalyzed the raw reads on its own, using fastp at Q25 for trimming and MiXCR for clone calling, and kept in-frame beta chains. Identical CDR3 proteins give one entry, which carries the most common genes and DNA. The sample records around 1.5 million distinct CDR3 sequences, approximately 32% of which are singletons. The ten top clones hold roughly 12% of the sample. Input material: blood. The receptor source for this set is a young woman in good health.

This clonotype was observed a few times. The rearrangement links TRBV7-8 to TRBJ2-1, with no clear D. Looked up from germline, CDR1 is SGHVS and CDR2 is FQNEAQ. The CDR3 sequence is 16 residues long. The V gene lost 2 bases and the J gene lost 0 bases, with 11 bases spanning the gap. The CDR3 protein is CASSLSTFSSYNEQFF. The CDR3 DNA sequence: TGTGCCAGCAGCTTATCGACCTTTAGCTCCTACAATGAGCAGTTCTTC.

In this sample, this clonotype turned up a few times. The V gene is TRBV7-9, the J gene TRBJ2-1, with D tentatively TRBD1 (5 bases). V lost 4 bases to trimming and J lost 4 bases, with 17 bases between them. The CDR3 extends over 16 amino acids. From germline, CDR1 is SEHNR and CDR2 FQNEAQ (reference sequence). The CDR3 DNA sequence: TGTGCCAGCAGCTCGTGGGGCTCGCATTCATACAATGAGCAGTTCTTC. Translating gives CASSSWGSHSYNEQFF.

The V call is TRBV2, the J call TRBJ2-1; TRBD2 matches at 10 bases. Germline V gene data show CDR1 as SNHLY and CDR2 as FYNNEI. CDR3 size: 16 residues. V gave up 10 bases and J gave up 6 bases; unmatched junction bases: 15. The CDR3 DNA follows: TGTGCCACCCCGGCCCGGAAACTAGCGGGGCCCAATGAGCAGTTCTTC. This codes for CATPARKLAGPNEQFF.

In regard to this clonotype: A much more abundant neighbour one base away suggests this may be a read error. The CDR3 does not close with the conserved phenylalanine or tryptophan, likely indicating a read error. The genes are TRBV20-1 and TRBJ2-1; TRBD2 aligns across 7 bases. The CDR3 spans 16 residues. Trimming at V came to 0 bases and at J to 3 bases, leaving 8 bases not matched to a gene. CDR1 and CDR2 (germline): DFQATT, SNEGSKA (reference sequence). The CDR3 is CSARDISGHDYNEQFC. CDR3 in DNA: TGCAGTGCTAGAGATATTAGCGGGCACGACTACAATGAGCAGTTCTGC.

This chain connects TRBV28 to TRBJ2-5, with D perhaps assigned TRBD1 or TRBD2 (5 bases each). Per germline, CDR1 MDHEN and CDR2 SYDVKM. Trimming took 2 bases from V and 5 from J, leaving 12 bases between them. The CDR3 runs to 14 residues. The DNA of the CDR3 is TGTGCCAGCAGTTTAGCGGTTGGGACGGAGACCCAGTACTTC. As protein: CASSLAVGTETQYF.

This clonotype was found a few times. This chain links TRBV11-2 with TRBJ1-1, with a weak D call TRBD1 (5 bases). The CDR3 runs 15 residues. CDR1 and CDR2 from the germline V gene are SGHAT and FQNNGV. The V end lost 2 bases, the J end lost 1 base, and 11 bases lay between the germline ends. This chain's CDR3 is CASSLIRGRNTEAFF. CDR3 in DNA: TGTGCCAGCAGCTTAATTAGGGGAAGGAACACTGAAGCTTTCTTT.

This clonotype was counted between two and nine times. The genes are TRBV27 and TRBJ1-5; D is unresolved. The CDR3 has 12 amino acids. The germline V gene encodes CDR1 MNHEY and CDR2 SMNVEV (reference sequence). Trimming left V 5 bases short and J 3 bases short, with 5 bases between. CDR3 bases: TGTGCCAGCAGTCCGTCCAATCAGCCCCAGCATTTT. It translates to CASSPSNQPQHF.

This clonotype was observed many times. As DNA, the CDR3 is TGTGCCAGCAGCCCGACGGGGACCGGGGCCAACGTCCTGACTTTC. Protein product: CASSPTGTGANVLTF. The chain has TRBV18 and TRBJ2-6; D could derive from TRBD1 or TRBD2 (5 bases each). The CDR3 runs to 15 residues. V lost 8 bases and J lost 4, with 15 bases in between. In germline, CDR1 is KGHSH, CDR2 LQKENI.

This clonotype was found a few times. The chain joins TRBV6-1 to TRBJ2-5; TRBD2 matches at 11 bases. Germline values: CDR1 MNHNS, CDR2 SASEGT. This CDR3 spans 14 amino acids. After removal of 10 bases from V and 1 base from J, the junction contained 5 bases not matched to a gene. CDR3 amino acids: CATQLAGVQETQYF. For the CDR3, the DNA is TGTGCCACCCAACTAGCGGGGGTCCAAGAGACCCAGTACTTC.

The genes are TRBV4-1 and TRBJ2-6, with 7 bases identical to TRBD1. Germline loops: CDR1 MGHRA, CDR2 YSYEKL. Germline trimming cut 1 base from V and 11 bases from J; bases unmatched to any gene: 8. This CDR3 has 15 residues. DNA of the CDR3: TGCGCCAGCAGCCAAGTCTGGACAGGAGAGGACGTCCTGACTTTC. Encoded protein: CASSQVWTGEDVLTF.

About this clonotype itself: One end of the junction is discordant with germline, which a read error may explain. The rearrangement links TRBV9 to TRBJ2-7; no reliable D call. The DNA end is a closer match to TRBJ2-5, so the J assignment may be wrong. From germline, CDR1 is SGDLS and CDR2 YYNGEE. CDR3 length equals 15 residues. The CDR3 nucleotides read TGTGCCAACAGCGTAGGATCCGGGTCGGTAGAGACCCAGTACTTC. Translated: CANSVGSGSVETQYF.

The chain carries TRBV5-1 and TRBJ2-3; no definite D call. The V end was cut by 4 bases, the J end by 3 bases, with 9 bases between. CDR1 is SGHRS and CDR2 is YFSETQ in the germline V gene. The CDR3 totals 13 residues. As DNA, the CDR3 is TGCGCCAGCAGCCCGTATCGGACAGATACGCAGTATTTT. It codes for CASSPYRTDTQYF.

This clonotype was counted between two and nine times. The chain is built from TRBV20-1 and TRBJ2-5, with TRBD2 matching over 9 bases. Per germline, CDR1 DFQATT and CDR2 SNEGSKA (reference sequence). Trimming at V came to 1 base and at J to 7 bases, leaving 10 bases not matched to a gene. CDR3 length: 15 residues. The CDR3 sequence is CSARVSRTSEATQYF. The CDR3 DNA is TGCAGTGCTAGAGTGTCCCGGACTAGCGAGGCGACCCAGTACTTC.

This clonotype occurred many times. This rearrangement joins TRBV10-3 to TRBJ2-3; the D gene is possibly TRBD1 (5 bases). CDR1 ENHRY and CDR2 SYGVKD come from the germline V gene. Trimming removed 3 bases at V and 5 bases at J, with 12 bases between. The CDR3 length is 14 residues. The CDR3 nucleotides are TGTGCCATCAGTGAAAGGGGCGCAGAAGATACGCAGTATTTT. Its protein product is CAISERGAEDTQYF.

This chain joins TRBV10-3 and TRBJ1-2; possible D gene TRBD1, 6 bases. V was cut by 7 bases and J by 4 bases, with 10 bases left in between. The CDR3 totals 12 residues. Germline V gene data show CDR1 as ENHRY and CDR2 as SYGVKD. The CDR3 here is CAITGTTYGYTF. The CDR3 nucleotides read TGTGCCATCACCGGGACAACCTATGGCTACACCTTC.

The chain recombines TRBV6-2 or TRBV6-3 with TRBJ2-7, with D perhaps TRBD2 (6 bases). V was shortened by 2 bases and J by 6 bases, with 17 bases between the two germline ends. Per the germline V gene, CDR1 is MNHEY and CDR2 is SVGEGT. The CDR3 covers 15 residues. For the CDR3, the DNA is TGTGCCAGCAGTTACGGCGGGGTAAATCTCCTCGAGCAGTACTTC. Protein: CASSYGGVNLLEQYF.

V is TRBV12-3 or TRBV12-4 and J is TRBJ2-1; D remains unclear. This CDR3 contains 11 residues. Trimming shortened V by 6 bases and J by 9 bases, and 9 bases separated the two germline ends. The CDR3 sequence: CASSQATEQFF. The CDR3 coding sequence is TGTGCCAGCAGCCAGGCTACTGAGCAGTTCTTC.

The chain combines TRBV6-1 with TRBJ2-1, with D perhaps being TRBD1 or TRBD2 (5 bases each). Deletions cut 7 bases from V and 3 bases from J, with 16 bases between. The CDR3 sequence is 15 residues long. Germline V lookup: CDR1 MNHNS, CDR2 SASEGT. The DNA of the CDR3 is TGTGCCAGCACCCAGAGGAGGCAGGGCTACAATGAGCAGTTCTTC. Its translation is CASTQRRQGYNEQFF.

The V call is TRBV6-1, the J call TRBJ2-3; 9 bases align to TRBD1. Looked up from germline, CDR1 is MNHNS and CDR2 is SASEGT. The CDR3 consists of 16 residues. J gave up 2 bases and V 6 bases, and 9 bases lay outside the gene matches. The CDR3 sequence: CASRKQGAMDTDTQYF. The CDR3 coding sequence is TGTGCCAGCAGAAAACAGGGGGCAATGGACACAGATACGCAGTATTTT.

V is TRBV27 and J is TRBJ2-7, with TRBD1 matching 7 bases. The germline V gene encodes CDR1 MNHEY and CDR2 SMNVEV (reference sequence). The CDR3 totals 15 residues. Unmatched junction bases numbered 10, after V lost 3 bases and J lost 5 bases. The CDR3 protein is CASSFFKGAVDEQYF. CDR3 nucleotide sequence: TGTGCCAGCAGTTTTTTTAAGGGGGCTGTAGACGAGCAGTACTTC.

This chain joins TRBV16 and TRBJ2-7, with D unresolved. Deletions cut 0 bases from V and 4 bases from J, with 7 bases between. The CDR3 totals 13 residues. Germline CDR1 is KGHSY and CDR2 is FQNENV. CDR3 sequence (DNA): TGTGCCAGCAGCCAATCGTCCGGATACGAGCAGTACTTC. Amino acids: CASSQSSGYEQYF.

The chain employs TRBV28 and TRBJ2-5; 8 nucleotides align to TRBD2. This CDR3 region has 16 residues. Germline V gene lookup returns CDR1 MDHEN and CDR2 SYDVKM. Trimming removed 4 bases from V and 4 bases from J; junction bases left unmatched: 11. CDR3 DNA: TGTGCCAGCAGTTCCTATAGCGGGAATGGAGGAGAGACCCAGTACTTC. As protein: CASSSYSGNGGETQYF.

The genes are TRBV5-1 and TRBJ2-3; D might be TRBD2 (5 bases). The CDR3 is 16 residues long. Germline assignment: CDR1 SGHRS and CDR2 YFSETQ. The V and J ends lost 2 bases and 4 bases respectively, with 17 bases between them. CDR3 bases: TGCGCCAGCAGCTTAAGGCTAGTGGGAGACCCAGATACGCAGTATTTT. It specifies CASSLRLVGDPDTQYF.

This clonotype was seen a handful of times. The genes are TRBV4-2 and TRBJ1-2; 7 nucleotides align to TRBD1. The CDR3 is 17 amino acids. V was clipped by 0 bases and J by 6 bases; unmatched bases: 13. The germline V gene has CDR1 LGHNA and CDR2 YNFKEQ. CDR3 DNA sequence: TGTGCCAGCAGCCAAGATCGGTTCTTTTTTCAGGGGGATGGCTACACCTTC. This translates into CASSQDRFFFQGDGYTF.